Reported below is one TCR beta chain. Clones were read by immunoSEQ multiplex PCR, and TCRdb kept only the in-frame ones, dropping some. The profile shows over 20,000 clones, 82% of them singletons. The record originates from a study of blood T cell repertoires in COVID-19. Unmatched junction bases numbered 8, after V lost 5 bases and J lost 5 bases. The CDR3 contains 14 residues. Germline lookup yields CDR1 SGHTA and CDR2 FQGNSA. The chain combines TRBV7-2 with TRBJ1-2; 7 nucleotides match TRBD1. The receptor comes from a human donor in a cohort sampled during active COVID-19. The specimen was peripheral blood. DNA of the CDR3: TGTGCCAGCAGCCCTGGACAGGTTTTTTATGGCTACACCTTC. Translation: CASSPGQVFYGYTF.